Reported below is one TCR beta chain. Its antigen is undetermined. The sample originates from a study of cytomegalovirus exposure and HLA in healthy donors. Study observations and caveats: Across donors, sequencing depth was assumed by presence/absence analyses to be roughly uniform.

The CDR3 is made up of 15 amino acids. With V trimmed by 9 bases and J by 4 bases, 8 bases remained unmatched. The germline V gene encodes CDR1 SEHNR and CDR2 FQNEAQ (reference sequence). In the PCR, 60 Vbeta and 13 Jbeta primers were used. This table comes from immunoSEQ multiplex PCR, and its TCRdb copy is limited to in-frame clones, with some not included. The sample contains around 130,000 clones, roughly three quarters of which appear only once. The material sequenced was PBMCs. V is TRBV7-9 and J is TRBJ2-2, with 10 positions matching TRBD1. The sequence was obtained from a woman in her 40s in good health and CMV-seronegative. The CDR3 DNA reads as TGTGCCAGTATGGGACAGGGGAGGATCACCGGGGAGCTGTTTTTT. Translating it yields CASMGQGRITGELFF.